These T cell receptor beta chains were read from a single sample in a study of T-cell memory formation after mild COVID-19. From the 5' RACE reads, TCRdb called clonotypes with MiXCR, one entry per CDR3 protein. The sample includes some 330,000 distinct CDR3 sequences, 21% of them seen just once. The material sequenced was PBMCs or a T cell subset sorted from them (not recorded which). These receptors originate from an adult woman who had mild COVID-19 (a few samples of this study predate the infection). Cell type and time point are not known. The CDR3 runs from the conserved cysteine through the conserved F or W. The order of the fields is J gene, V gene, D gene, clone size, CDR3 DNA, CDR3 protein. D genes are given only for firm matches. Size tells how often a clone was seen (once, few, many) or the class of an expanded clone, and some rows leave it out.

>TRBJ1-1|TRBV11-2|NA|NA
TGTGCCAGCAGCTCAGGGTGGGGGACACGGAACACTGAAGCTTTCTTT
CASSSGWGTRNTEAFF
>TRBJ2-7|TRBV25-1|TRBD2|few
TGTGCCAGCAGTGAATTAGGGACTAGCGGGACCAGCTACGAGCAGTACTTC
CASSELGTSGTSYEQYF
>TRBJ2-7|TRBV5-1|NA|few
TGCGCCAGCAGCTTGACTGTTTCGGCGGGACCTATCTCCTACGAGCAGTACTTC
CASSLTVSAGPISYEQYF
>TRBJ1-1|TRBV5-1|TRBD1|NA
TGCGCCAGCAGCGCCGGGACAGGACCGAACACTGAAGCTTTCTTT
CASSAGTGPNTEAFF
>TRBJ2-3|TRBV12-3/TRBV12-4|TRBD1|few
TGTGCCAGCAGTTTGGACAGGGGAGGGGATACGCAGTATTTT
CASSLDRGGDTQYF
>TRBJ2-5|TRBV3-1|TRBD2|few
TGTGCCAGCAGGTATAGCGGGGAGGGAGAGACCCAGTACTTC
CASRYSGEGETQYF
>TRBJ2-7|TRBV19|NA|NA
TGTGCCTGTGCCAGGGGCAACACCTACGAGCAGTACTTC
CACARGNTYEQYF
>TRBJ1-4|TRBV2|NA|NA
TGTGCCAGCAGTGATGGGCGGTTTAATGAAAAACTGTTTTTT
CASSDGRFNEKLFF
>TRBJ1-1|TRBV12-3/TRBV12-4|NA|NA
TGTGCCAGCAGTCTAACGGACGTGGGGAACACTGAAGCTTTCTTT
CASSLTDVGNTEAFF
>TRBJ2-2|TRBV6-2/TRBV6-3|NA|NA
TGTGCCAGCAGTTACGCCCCGTTAATGGAGCTGTTTTTT
CASSYAPLMELFF
>TRBJ2-2|TRBV9|TRBD2|few
TGTGCCAGCAGCGTAACGGTAGCGGGATCAACCGGGGAGCTGTTTTTT
CASSVTVAGSTGELFF
>TRBJ2-7|TRBV20-1|NA|few
TGCAGTGCTAGAGTACCCCCCGTATTCAGCGGGCCGAGGGGCTACGAGCAGTACTTC
CSARVPPVFSGPRGYEQYF
>TRBJ2-3|TRBV6-2/TRBV6-3|NA|NA
TGTGCCAGCAGAGCCGACGGGTCGACTCGCACAGATACGCAGTATTTT
CASRADGSTRTDTQYF
>TRBJ2-5|TRBV7-6|TRBD2|few
TGTGCCAGCAGCTCCCAGCGGGAGGGTGTGGAGACCCAGTACTTC
CASSSQREGVETQYF
>TRBJ1-2|TRBV6-5|NA|few
TGTGCCAGCAGTTACTTAGACCGCTATGGCTACACCTTC
CASSYLDRYGYTF
>TRBJ2-7|TRBV18|NA|NA
TGTGCCAGCTCACCAGCGGGCCCAGGCCACGAGCAGTACTTC
CASSPAGPGHEQYF
>TRBJ1-1|TRBV7-9|TRBD1|NA
TGTGCCAGCAGCTTAGAGGCAGGGGGAAGGACTGAAGCTTTCTTT
CASSLEAGGRTEAFF
>TRBJ2-5|TRBV9|TRBD2|NA
TGTGCCAGCAGCGTAGGGCGGGGACTAGCCCGGGGGACCCAGTACTTC
CASSVGRGLARGTQYF
>TRBJ1-4|TRBV15|NA|many
TGTGCCACCAGCGGGCCCCCAACCGGCTCTCATGAAAAACTGTTTTTT
CATSGPPTGSHEKLFF
>TRBJ1-5|TRBV4-1|NA|NA
TGCGCCAGCAGCCAACCATTCACAGGGAAAGGCAATCAGCCCCAGCATTTT
CASSQPFTGKGNQPQHF
>TRBJ1-2|TRBV12-3/TRBV12-4|TRBD1|few
TGTGCCAGCAGTTCGGCAGGGGGGGCGTTCGATGGCTACACCTTC
CASSSAGGAFDGYTF
>TRBJ1-6|TRBV7-9|NA|once
TGTGCCAGCAGCTTAGACCGGACAGTTCAACCCCTCCACTTT
CASSLDRTVQPLHF
>TRBJ2-7|TRBV6-5|NA|many
TGTGCCAGCAGTCCTGACAGCGCTGCAACCTACGAGCAGTACTTC
CASSPDSAATYEQYF
>TRBJ2-1|TRBV3-1|TRBD2|few
TGTGCCAGCAGCCCTAGCGGAGCCTTTTACAATGAGCTGTTCTTC
CASSPSGAFYNELFF
>TRBJ1-6|TRBV27|NA|many
TGTGCCAGCAGTTCGGGACACGGGAGTTATAATTCACCCCTCCACTTT
CASSSGHGSYNSPLHF
>TRBJ2-5|TRBV30|NA|NA
TGTGCCTGGGCAACGGGGGCTACAGGGAAGACCCAGTACTTC
CAWATGATGKTQYF
>TRBJ1-5|TRBV12-3/TRBV12-4|TRBD1|NA
TGTGCCAGCAGACAGACAGGGGAACAGCCCCAGCATTTT
CASRQTGEQPQHF
>TRBJ1-2|TRBV30|NA|NA
TGTGCCTGGAGTGAGCTGAACTATGGCTACACCTTC
CAWSELNYGYTF
>TRBJ1-1|TRBV20-1|TRBD1|few
TGCAGTGCTAGAGATTTAGGGACAGGGGTTACTGAAGCTTTCTTT
CSARDLGTGVTEAFF
>TRBJ2-3|TRBV9|NA|NA
TGTGCCAGCAGCATTTTACAGAGCACAGATACGCAGTATTTT
CASSILQSTDTQYF
>TRBJ2-6|TRBV6-2/TRBV6-3|NA|NA
TGTGCCAGCAGGAGAACCTTAGGGCCCGCCCCCTCTGGGGCCAACGTCCTGACTTTC
CASRRTLGPAPSGANVLTF
>TRBJ1-6|TRBV20-1|NA|many
TGCAGTGCCAATCACGATAATGATTCACCCCTCCACTTT
CSANHDNDSPLHF
>TRBJ2-5|TRBV5-5|NA|NA
TGTGCCAGCAGCCCCGAACCGGGACGCCAAGAGACCCAGTACTTC
CASSPEPGRQETQYF
>TRBJ2-7|TRBV5-1|NA|few
TGCGCCAGCAGCTTGGCGGAGGAGACTACGGGTTACAAATTCTCCTACGAGCAGTACTTC
CASSLAEETTGYKFSYEQYF
>TRBJ2-5|TRBV7-9|NA|few
TGTGCCAGCAGCGATAGACAGTGGAGGCAAGAGACCCAGTACTTC
CASSDRQWRQETQYF
>TRBJ2-1|TRBV19|NA|few
TGTGCCAGTAGTACGCGACGCTCGGCGGATGAGCAGTTCTTC
CASSTRRSADEQFF
>TRBJ2-7|TRBV7-3|TRBD2|NA
TGTGCCAGCAGCCCTCAAGGGACTAGCGGTCACTACGAGCAGTACTTC
CASSPQGTSGHYEQYF
>TRBJ2-3|TRBV5-1|NA|NA
TGCGCCAGCAGCACCGCCGGGGACGGCACAGATACGCAGTATTTT
CASSTAGDGTDTQYF
>TRBJ2-3|TRBV6-4|TRBD1|many
TGTGCCAGCAGTGATACAACAGGGGGCACAGATACGCAGTATTTT
CASSDTTGGTDTQYF
>TRBJ2-1|TRBV24-1|TRBD2|few
TGTGCCACTGGGGGGGAGGGCTCCTACAATGAGCAGTTCTTC
CATGGEGSYNEQFF
>TRBJ1-1|TRBV29-1|NA|NA
TGCAGCGTTCGCGACGGCAACACTGAAGCTTTCTTT
CSVRDGNTEAFF
>TRBJ2-5|TRBV5-6|NA|few
TGTGCCAGCAGCTTGGTGGCTTCGCAAGAGACCCAGTACTTC
CASSLVASQETQYF
>TRBJ2-5|TRBV7-9|NA|NA
TGTGCCAGCAGCTTAGGAGTGGGAGAAGGAGAGACCCAGTACTTC
CASSLGVGEGETQYF
>TRBJ1-4|TRBV12-3/TRBV12-4|NA|NA
TGTGCCAGCAGTTTAAGAGGGGCGGATGAAAAACTGTTTTTT
CASSLRGADEKLFF